The clone carrying this T cell receptor beta chain was recorded many times. Its target is unknown. The record originates from a study of identical twins. General observations from the study: Invariant MAIT and iNKT cells are populations that could partly confound zero-insertion analyses. Reduced insertions were recorded for abundant cord blood beta clonotypes, with no such pattern in memory repertoires.

TCRdb independently ran MiXCR on the 5' RACE reads; one entry per CDR3 protein. The sample has 700,000 or so distinct CDR3 sequences, around 21% seen once; the top ten hold 4% to 4.5%. CDR3 size: 12 residues. The V end lost 6 bases, the J end lost 7 bases, and 12 bases lay between the germline ends. These data also featured in a second study, about T cells expressing NK-cell markers. That paper states: Six donors had dominant NKG2C+ clonotypes that comprised about 1.0-7.5% of their CD8+ T cells.

This TCR came from a young woman in good health. Sequenced material: PBMCs. The chain links TRBV12-3 or TRBV12-4 to TRBJ2-5, with D unresolved. CDR3 coding DNA: TGTGCCAGCAGCCTTATTATTGGGACCCAGTACTTC. This translates into CASSLIIGTQYF.